This T cell receptor (beta chain) originates from a study of blood T cells in healthy people across ages. Roughly 9 milliliters of peripheral blood were drawn from each donor. Germline V gene sequence: CDR1 MNHEY, CDR2 SVGEGT. The ends lost 2 bases at V and 0 bases at J; junction bases unmatched: 10. The CDR3 is made up of 19 amino acids. Then a second PCR, running roughly 7 to 11 cycles, was carried out with a sample-barcoded 5' primer and a J-beta primer mix. Samples each returned at least 2.5 million CDR3-containing paired-end reads. TCRdb redid the calling of the 5' RACE reads with MiXCR, one entry per CDR3 protein. The table records 650,000 to 1,000,000 distinct CDR3 sequences, 35% to 40% of them present only once.

Sequencing input: blood. The V call is TRBV6-2 or TRBV6-3, the J call TRBJ2-1; 10 bases line up with TRBD2. The sequence was obtained from a man in his late teens or twenties in good health. CDR3 sequence reads: CASSYRLAGAASSYNEQFF. DNA of the CDR3: TGTGCCAGCAGTTACAGGCTAGCGGGGGCTGCGAGCTCCTACAATGAGCAGTTCTTC.